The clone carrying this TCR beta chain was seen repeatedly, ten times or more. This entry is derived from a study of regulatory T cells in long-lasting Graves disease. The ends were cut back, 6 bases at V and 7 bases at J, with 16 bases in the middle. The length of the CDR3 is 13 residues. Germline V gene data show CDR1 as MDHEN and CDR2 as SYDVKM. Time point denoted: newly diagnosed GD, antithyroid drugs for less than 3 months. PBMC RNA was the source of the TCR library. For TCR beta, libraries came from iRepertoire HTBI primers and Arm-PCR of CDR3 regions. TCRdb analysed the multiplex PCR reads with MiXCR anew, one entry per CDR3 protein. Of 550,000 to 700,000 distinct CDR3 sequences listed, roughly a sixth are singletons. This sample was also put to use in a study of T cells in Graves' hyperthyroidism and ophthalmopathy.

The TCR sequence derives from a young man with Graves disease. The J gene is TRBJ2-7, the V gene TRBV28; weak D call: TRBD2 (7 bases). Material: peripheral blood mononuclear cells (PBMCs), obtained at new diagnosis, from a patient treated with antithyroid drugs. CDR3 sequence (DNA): TGTGCCAGCAGCCGCCGGGGGGCGTGGGAGCAGTACTTC. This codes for CASSRRGAWEQYF.